Listed here are 16 T cell receptor beta chains from one sample, sequenced in a study of T-cell memory formation after mild COVID-19. MiXCR was run by TCRdb on the 5' RACE reads, yielding one entry per CDR3 protein. The sample consists of around 340,000 distinct CDR3 sequences, over 13% of them appearing once. The sample was PBMCs or a T cell subset sorted from them (not recorded which). Source of these receptors: a man aged 18 to 29 who had mild COVID-19 (a few samples of this study predate the infection). Cell type and time point are not known.

In this sample, this clonotype turned up a few times. V and J are TRBV7-2 and TRBJ1-2, with a possible D match to TRBD1 (5 bases). The germline V and J ends were trimmed by 1 base and 3 bases, with 9 bases remaining between them. The length of the CDR3 is 14 residues. Germline-derived CDR1 and CDR2 are SGHTA and FQGNSA. CDR3 amino acids: CASSLGGRDYGYTF. The DNA of the CDR3 is TGTGCCAGCAGCTTAGGCGGCAGGGACTATGGCTACACCTTC.

V usage is TRBV18 and J usage is TRBJ2-3; D is perhaps TRBD1 (6 bases). The CDR3 runs to 15 residues. Trimming pared 1 base from V and 10 bases from J, leaving 18 bases between. Per the germline V gene, CDR1 is KGHSH and CDR2 is LQKENI. CDR3 in DNA: TGTGCCAGCTCACCACGGGGGCCAGTCGCTATGGCGCAGTATTTT. Its protein is CASSPRGPVAMAQYF. Supplemented by reference TRBV18 and TRBJ2-3, the full variable domain reads NAGVMQNPRHLVRRRGQEARLRCSPMKGHSHVYWYRQLPEEGLKFMVYLQKENIIDESGMPKERFSAEFPKEGPSILRIQQVVRGDSAAYFCASSPRGPVAMAQYFGPGTRLTVL.

The chain uses TRBV5-1 and TRBJ1-6; no firm D call. The CDR3 extends over 13 amino acids. Trimming pared 2 bases from V and 4 bases from J, leaving 4 bases between. Per germline, CDR1 SGHRS and CDR2 YFSETQ. CDR3 DNA sequence: TGCGCCAGCAGCTTCGAATATAATTCACCCCTCCACTTT. Translating gives CASSFEYNSPLHF. The variable domain in full, completed from reference TRBV5-1 and TRBJ1-6, reads KAGVTQTPRYLIKTRGQQVTLSCSPISGHRSVSWYQQTPGQGLQFLFEYFSETQRNKGNFPGRFSGRQFSNSRSEMNVSTLELGDSALYLCASSFEYNSPLHFGNGTRLTVT.

This chain connects TRBV15 to TRBJ2-6, with TRBD2 matching over 7 bases. The length of the CDR3 is 16 residues. After removal of 4 bases from V and 0 bases from J, the junction contained 3 bases not matched to a gene. CDR1 and CDR2 from the germline V gene are LNHNV and YYDKDF (reference sequence). As DNA, the CDR3 is TGTGCCACCAGCAAGCGGGGACTCTCTGGGGCCAACGTCCTGACTTTC. This translates into CATSKRGLSGANVLTF.

This clonotype has ten or more counts. This sequence joins TRBV7-2 and TRBJ1-2; D not resolved. Germline V gene data show CDR1 as SGHTA and CDR2 as FQGNSA. This CDR3 contains 13 residues. The ends were cut back, 5 bases at V and 2 bases at J, with 9 bases in the middle. The CDR3 nucleotides are TGTGCCAGCAGCCTGATGGGGAACTATGGCTACACCTTC. Its protein is CASSLMGNYGYTF.

In its sample, this clonotype was seen once. This chain joins TRBV6-1 and TRBJ2-6; the D gene is possibly TRBD2 (5 bases). This CDR3 has 14 amino acids. Trimming removed 6 bases at V and 1 base at J, with 7 bases between. Germline V gives CDR1 MNHNS, CDR2 SASEGT. The CDR3 region is CASREASGANVLTF. For the CDR3, the DNA is TGTGCCAGCAGGGAGGCATCTGGGGCCAACGTCCTGACTTTC.

This clonotype was detected only a few times. The chain joins TRBV7-2 to TRBJ2-3; 11 positions agree with TRBD2. Germline assignment: CDR1 SGHTA and CDR2 FQGNSA. Unmatched junction bases numbered 3, after V lost 5 bases and J lost 2 bases. The CDR3 covers 15 residues. The CDR3 sequence is CASSASGGNTDTQYF. The CDR3, as DNA: TGTGCCAGCAGCGCTAGCGGGGGGAACACAGATACGCAGTATTTT.

This clonotype has only a few counts. The rearrangement links TRBV28 to TRBJ1-2; 7 bases align to TRBD1. Germline V lookup: CDR1 MDHEN, CDR2 SYDVKM. This CDR3 spans 17 amino acids. V was clipped by 2 bases and J by 4 bases; unmatched bases: 13. In nucleotides, the CDR3 is TGTGCCAGCAGTTTACACGCAGCAAGTAACAGGGGCTATGGCTACACCTTC. Protein product: CASSLHAASNRGYGYTF.

This clonotype was observed a handful of times. The chain carries TRBV2 and TRBJ2-7; D perhaps matches TRBD1 (6 bases). CDR3 length equals 12 residues. V was clipped by 3 bases and J by 9 bases, with 12 bases between them. Germline values: CDR1 SNHLY, CDR2 FYNNEI. CDR3 DNA sequence: TGTGCCAGCAGTGATGGGGGCGGTAGGCAGTACGTC. Its protein is CASSDGGGRQYV.

The V gene is TRBV12-5, the J gene TRBJ1-1; 7 bases fit TRBD1. The CDR3 loop spans 14 amino acids. After removal of 6 bases from V and 0 bases from J, the junction contained 4 bases not matched to a gene. Germline V gene data show CDR1 as LGHNT and CDR2 as FRNRAP. Written as DNA, the CDR3 is TGTGCTAGTGGCCCGGGACAGCTGAACACTGAAGCTTTCTTT. Amino acid sequence: CASGPGQLNTEAFF.

V and J are TRBV24-1 and TRBJ2-5, with D hard to call. This CDR3 region has 13 residues. V shed 4 bases and J shed 0 bases, with 5 bases lying between them. The V gene's germline CDR1 is KGHDR and CDR2 SFDVKD. The CDR3: CATSDANQETQYF. The CDR3 bases are TGTGCCACCAGTGACGCCAACCAAGAGACCCAGTACTTC.

Regarding this clonotype: A clone one base away is much larger, so this may be a read error. The V gene is TRBV7-6, the J gene TRBJ1-6; D not certain. Trimming took off 5 bases at V and 4 bases at J, with 12 bases between the two ends. The CDR3 extends over 15 amino acids. The germline gives CDR1 SGHVS, CDR2 FNYEAQ. The CDR3 sequence is CASSHRTDYNSPLHF. CDR3 nucleotides: TGTGCCAGCAGCCACCGGACCGATTATAATTCACCCCTCCACTTT.

The chain carries TRBV7-2 and TRBJ2-1; D perhaps matches TRBD1 (7 bases). The CDR3 length is 14 residues. From germline, CDR1 is SGHTA and CDR2 FQGNSA. V was clipped by 7 bases and J by 9 bases, with 19 bases between them. The CDR3: CASTRGWGDSEQFF. The CDR3 DNA is TGTGCCAGCACCCGGGGGTGGGGGGACAGTGAGCAGTTCTTC. Filled out from reference TRBV7-2 and TRBJ2-1, the complete variable domain reads GAGVSQSPSNKVTEKGKDVELRCDPISGHTALYWYRQSLGQGLEFLIYFQGNSAPDKSGLPSDRFSAERTGGSVSTLTIQRTQQEDSAVYLCASTRGWGDSEQFFGPGTRLTVL.

The chain employs TRBV5-1 and TRBJ2-6; D possibly uses TRBD1 or TRBD2 (6 bases each). V was pared by 2 bases and J by 4 bases, with 10 bases between. The germline V gene encodes CDR1 SGHRS and CDR2 YFSETQ. The CDR3 contains 15 residues. DNA for the CDR3: TGCGCCAGCAGCTTTCCCGGGGGCGGGGCCAACGTCCTGACTTTC. It encodes CASSFPGGGANVLTF.

This clonotype showed up just a few times. The CDR3 nucleotides read TGCAGCGTTGAGGTAGCGGAAGGAGAGACCCAGTACTTC. It encodes CSVEVAEGETQYF. The chain employs TRBV29-1 and TRBJ2-5; D is possibly TRBD2 (6 bases). The V gene lost 3 bases and the J gene lost 4 bases, with 12 bases spanning the gap. The CDR3 length is 13 residues. From germline, CDR1 is SQVTM and CDR2 ANQGSEA.

Only a few counts were recorded for this clonotype. This chain links TRBV5-1 with TRBJ2-7; the D call may be TRBD1 or TRBD2 (5 bases each). CDR3 length equals 15 residues. V lost 0 bases to trimming and J lost 2 bases, with 12 bases between them. Germline CDR1 SGHRS, CDR2 YFSETQ. The CDR3 spells CASSLDPGPTYEQYV. The CDR3 region has the DNA TGCGCCAGCAGCTTGGACCCGGGACCTACCTACGAGCAGTACGTC.